The 25 T cell receptor beta chains listed next were all sequenced from one sample in a study of beta chain features in type 1 diabetes. Expressed TCRB transcripts were sequenced because the entire RNA isolate underwent reverse transcription. TCRdb keeps only in-frame clones here, not all; method: immunoSEQ multiplex PCR. The sample lists 200,000 to 250,000 clones, around 10% occurring once. The source material was naive CD4+ T cells from blood. The receptor set was obtained from a woman aged 18-35 years in good health.

This clone has more than one count but fewer than ten. J is TRBJ2-1 and V is TRBV6-6; 7 positions match TRBD2. V dropped 0 bases and J dropped 4; count of bases not matched to a gene: 3. CDR1 and CDR2 from the germline V gene are MNHNY and SVGAGI (reference sequence). There are 15 residues in the CDR3. The CDR3 sequence: CASSYSASGYNEQFF. The CDR3 nucleotides read TGTGCCAGCAGTTACTCGGCTAGCGGTTACAATGAGCAGTTCTTC.

Only a few counts were recorded for this clone. The chain joins TRBV29-1 to TRBJ2-7, with D perhaps matching TRBD1 (5 bases). There are 12 residues in the CDR3. From germline, CDR1 is SQVTM and CDR2 ANQGSEA. Trimming took 4 bases from V and 2 from J, leaving 9 bases between them. CDR3 in DNA: TGCAGCGTTGTCGACAGAGCCTACGAGCAGTACTTC. Its protein product is CSVVDRAYEQYF.

The chain joins TRBV28 to TRBJ1-1; D gene uncertain. Deletions cut 2 bases from V and 8 bases from J, with 9 bases between. This CDR3 is built from 12 residues. Germline CDR1 MDHEN, CDR2 SYDVKM. CDR3: CASSLSSREAFF. The CDR3 DNA follows: TGTGCCAGCAGTTTAAGCTCCAGGGAAGCTTTCTTT.

The table lists this clone with a few counts. The V call is TRBV2, the J call TRBJ2-7, with 11 bases identical to TRBD2. Trimming removed 7 bases from V and 4 bases from J; junction bases left unmatched: 6. Germline CDR1 reads SNHLY; CDR2 reads FYNNEI. CDR3 length: 14 amino acids. This CDR3 reads CASIGTSGSYEQYF. The DNA of the CDR3 is TGTGCCAGCATTGGGACTAGCGGCTCTTACGAGCAGTACTTC.

This chain joins TRBV10-3 and TRBJ2-1, with 10 bases identical to TRBD2. V shed 0 bases and J 7 bases; nucleotides not matched to a gene: 3. The CDR3 loop spans 15 amino acids. Germline CDR1 and CDR2: ENHRY and SYGVKD. The chain's CDR3 is CAISESAGGRNEQFF. The DNA for the CDR3 is TGTGCCATCAGTGAGTCAGCGGGAGGGCGTAATGAGCAGTTCTTC.

The V and J genes are TRBV28 and TRBJ2-7; no clear D gene. This CDR3 spans 14 amino acids. Germline V gene lookup returns CDR1 MDHEN and CDR2 SYDVKM. V was clipped by 1 base and J by 2 bases, with 9 bases between them. The CDR3 DNA reads as TGTGCCAGCAGTTTATCGGAGACGACCTACGAGCAGTACTTC. This sequence encodes CASSLSETTYEQYF.

Only a few counts were recorded for this clone. This rearrangement joins TRBV7-2 to TRBJ1-1; TRBD1 is a possible D gene (5 bases). Germline V lookup: CDR1 SGHTA, CDR2 FQGNSA. This CDR3 comprises 14 residues. Trimming removed 2 bases from V and 4 bases from J, with 11 bases in between. Here the CDR3 reads CASSLWGEATEAFF. The CDR3 region has the DNA TGTGCCAGCAGCTTATGGGGGGAGGCCACTGAAGCTTTCTTT.

This clone has more than one count but fewer than ten. CDR3: CASSLLPNQAAGYGYTF. For the CDR3, the DNA is TGCGCCAGCAGCCTACTCCCGAACCAAGCAGCAGGCTATGGCTACACCTTC. V gene TRBV5-1 combines with J gene TRBJ1-2; D gene uncertain. The CDR3 spans 17 residues. Trimming pared 4 bases from V and 4 bases from J, leaving 23 bases between. Germline assignment: CDR1 SGHRS and CDR2 YFSETQ. Complete variable domain (other parts from reference TRBV5-1 and TRBJ1-2): KAGVTQTPRYLIKTRGQQVTLSCSPISGHRSVSWYQQTPGQGLQFLFEYFSETQRNKGNFPGRFSGRQFSNSRSEMNVSTLELGDSALYLCASSLLPNQAAGYGYTFGSGTRLTVV.

CDR3 in DNA: TGTGCCTGTGGGGCGGAGGGCACTGAAGCTTTCTTT. It encodes CACGAEGTEAFF. The rearrangement links TRBV30 to TRBJ1-1; maybe TRBD1 (5 bases). Germline V gene data show CDR1 as GTSNPN and CDR2 as SVGIG (reference sequence). V was cut by 6 bases and J by 4 bases, with 12 bases left in between. The CDR3 is 12 amino acids.

The CDR3: CASTWRATGQSGSYEQYF. The CDR3 DNA follows: TGTGCCAGCACCTGGCGGGCAACAGGGCAGAGTGGGTCCTACGAGCAGTACTTC. V usage is TRBV2 and J usage is TRBJ2-7; tentatively, D is TRBD1 (6 bases). V dropped 7 bases and J dropped 1 base, with 26 bases sitting between them. This CDR3 comprises 18 residues. Germline V gives CDR1 SNHLY, CDR2 FYNNEI.

This clone has only a few counts. The genes are TRBV2 and TRBJ1-1, with 7 bases lining up with TRBD1. Unmatched junction bases numbered 7, after V lost 8 bases and J lost 4 bases. Germline values: CDR1 SNHLY, CDR2 FYNNEI. The CDR3 has 13 residues. The CDR3 coding sequence is TGTGCCAGCTCTTGGCAGGGGGGCACTGAAGCTTTCTTT. Translating it yields CASSWQGGTEAFF.

This clone was found a few times. The chain has TRBV6-6 and TRBJ2-7, with 8 nucleotides matching TRBD1. J gave up 9 bases and V 5 bases, and 6 bases lay outside the gene matches. The CDR3 length is 12 residues. The germline CDR1 and CDR2 sequences are MNHNY and SVGAGI (reference sequence). This CDR3 reads CASSAGQGRQYF. CDR3 DNA: TGTGCCAGCAGTGCTGGACAGGGCCGGCAGTACTTC.

The chain joins TRBV6-5 to TRBJ2-3; D might be TRBD2 (5 bases). CDR3 length: 14 residues. V lost 6 bases, J lost 7 bases, and 17 bases lay in between. Germline values: CDR1 MNHEY, CDR2 SVGAGI. CDR3 sequence: CASSPSGLEYTQYF. CDR3 DNA sequence: TGTGCCAGCAGCCCCTCCGGACTCGAGTATACGCAGTATTTT.

This clone was seen a handful of times. The chain couples TRBV6-1 to TRBJ2-7, with 8 bases that match TRBD2. Germline lookup yields CDR1 MNHNS and CDR2 SASEGT. Trimming cost V 4 bases and J 6 bases; bases outside gene matches: 5. This CDR3 comprises 13 residues. The CDR3 is CASSGGLAVEQYF. CDR3 sequence (DNA): TGTGCCAGCAGTGGAGGACTAGCAGTCGAGCAGTACTTC.

There are many counts of this clone. The V call is TRBV7-9, the J call TRBJ2-1; D is ambiguous. V was trimmed by 1 base and J by 13 bases, leaving 11 bases between them. The CDR3 consists of 12 residues. In germline, CDR1 is SEHNR, CDR2 FQNEAQ (reference sequence). The CDR3 protein is CASSLDSYNQFF. CDR3 DNA sequence: TGTGCCAGCAGCTTAGACTCCTATAACCAGTTCTTC.

This clone occurred a few times. The chain recombines TRBV28 with TRBJ2-7; weak D call: TRBD2 (5 bases). Germline CDR1 MDHEN, CDR2 SYDVKM. Deletions cut 7 bases from V and 3 bases from J, with 10 bases between. The CDR3 consists of 12 residues. The CDR3 sequence: CASKGGRYEQYF. The CDR3 bases are TGTGCCAGCAAAGGAGGTCGCTACGAGCAGTACTTC.

The gene calls are TRBV9 and TRBJ2-1, with 9 positions matching TRBD2. The junction had 20 bases not matched to a gene; V was cut back by 0 bases and J by 1 base. Germline-derived CDR1 and CDR2 are SGDLS and YYNGEE. CDR3 length equals 22 residues. The CDR3 loop reads CASSVATRPSGMVKWSYNEQFF. In DNA, the CDR3 is TGTGCCAGCAGCGTAGCTACCCGGCCTAGCGGGATGGTTAAGTGGTCCTACAATGAGCAGTTCTTC.

This clone came up a few times. V and J are TRBV27 and TRBJ1-1; 8 nucleotides agree with TRBD1. The CDR3 is 15 residues long. Trimming cost V 5 bases and J 2 bases; bases outside gene matches: 7. CDR1 and CDR2 (germline): MNHEY, SMNVEV (reference sequence). Here the CDR3 reads CASSQRTGRNTEAFF. The CDR3 DNA reads as TGTGCCAGCAGTCAACGGACAGGGAGAAACACTGAAGCTTTCTTT.

This clone was seen more than once but under ten times. V and J are TRBV4-2 and TRBJ2-7; TRBD2 matches at 11 bases. V dropped 0 bases and J dropped 5; count of bases not matched to a gene: 15. Germline values: CDR1 LGHNA, CDR2 YNFKEQ. This CDR3 region has 19 residues. CDR3 sequence: CASSQDLVGLAENGDEQYF. The CDR3 DNA reads TGTGCCAGCAGCCAAGACTTGGTGGGACTAGCGGAGAACGGGGACGAGCAGTACTTC.

This clone was seen a few times. The chain has TRBV19 and TRBJ2-1; D is perhaps TRBD1 (5 bases). V gave up 8 bases and J gave up 3 bases, with 17 bases separating them. The CDR3 covers 15 residues. Germline V gene sequence: CDR1 LNHDA, CDR2 SQIVND (reference sequence). The CDR3 nucleotides read TGTGCCAGTGCCAGGGCGTCCTCGCTCTACAATGAGCAGTTCTTC. Translating it yields CASARASSLYNEQFF.

This chain joins TRBV6-4 and TRBJ2-1, with D possibly TRBD2 on 5 matching bases. Germline V gives CDR1 MRHNA, CDR2 SNTAGT. The CDR3 sequence is 14 residues long. V lost 4 bases, J lost 0 bases, and 7 bases lay in between. DNA for the CDR3: TGTGCCAGCAGTGGGGAGAGCTCCTACAATGAGCAGTTCTTC. The encoded protein is CASSGESSYNEQFF.

The table lists this clone with many counts. The J gene is TRBJ2-5, the V gene TRBV7-9; D is ambiguous. This CDR3 spans 14 amino acids. V lost 0 bases, J lost 7 bases, and 12 bases lay in between. The V gene's germline CDR1 is SEHNR and CDR2 FQNEAQ (reference sequence). CDR3 nucleotides: TGTGCCAGCAGCTTAGCGGAAACCCGGAGGACCCAGTACTTC. Protein sequence: CASSLAETRRTQYF.

V usage is TRBV5-1 and J usage is TRBJ2-1; TRBD2 matches at 7 bases. The CDR3 has 14 amino acids. CDR1 and CDR2 (germline): SGHRS, YFSETQ. Germline trimming cut 1 base from V and 5 bases from J; bases unmatched to any gene: 3. CDR3 DNA sequence: TGCGCCAGCAGCTTGCCGCTAGCGGACAATGAGCAGTTCTTC. As protein: CASSLPLADNEQFF.

This clone was recorded a few times. The chain combines TRBV29-1 with TRBJ1-1; weak D call: TRBD1 (6 bases). Germline loops: CDR1 SQVTM, CDR2 ANQGSEA. Trimming took 7 bases from V and 8 from J, leaving 20 bases between them. CDR3 length: 13 amino acids. CDR3: CSAILRGGDEAFF. In nucleotides, the CDR3 is TGCAGCGCAATATTAAGGGGGGGGGACGAAGCTTTCTTT.

This chain connects TRBV4-1 to TRBJ2-1; 9 bases align to TRBD2. Trimming at V came to 2 bases and at J to 9 bases, leaving 8 bases not matched to a gene. Germline-derived CDR1 and CDR2 are MGHRA and YSYEKL. This CDR3 is built from 15 residues. The CDR3 DNA follows: TGCGCCAGCAGCCAAATCGGCGGGAGGGAAGGTGAGCAGTTCTTC. Encoded protein: CASSQIGGREGEQFF.